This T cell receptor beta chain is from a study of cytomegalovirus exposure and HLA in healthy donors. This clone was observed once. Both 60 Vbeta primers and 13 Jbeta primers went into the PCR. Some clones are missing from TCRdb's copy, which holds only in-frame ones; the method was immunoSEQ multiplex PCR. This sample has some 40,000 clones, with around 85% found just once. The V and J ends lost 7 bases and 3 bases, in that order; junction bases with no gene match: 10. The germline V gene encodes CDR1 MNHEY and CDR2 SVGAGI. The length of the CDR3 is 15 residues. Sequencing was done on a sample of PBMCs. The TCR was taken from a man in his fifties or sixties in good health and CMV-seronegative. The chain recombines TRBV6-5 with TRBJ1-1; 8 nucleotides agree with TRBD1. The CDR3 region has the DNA TGTGCCAGCACCAAAGGTCAGGGGGCGGACACTGAAGCTTTCTTT. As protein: CASTKGQGADTEAFF.